What follows describes a single T cell receptor beta chain. Antigen unknown. This sample is part of a study of radiotherapy plus CTLA-4 blockade in lung cancer. The data were produced by immunoSEQ multiplex PCR, yet TCRdb's version contains in-frame clones alone and is incomplete. The repertoire holds about 87,000 clones, more than 85% seen once, with 16% in the top ten. The study's findings and limits: Among blood TCR repertoires after radiotherapy plus ipilimumab, tumor-derived clones expanded.

The germline V gene encodes CDR1 SGHAT and CDR2 FQNNGV. The V segment lost 5 bases and the J segment 6 bases; nucleotides outside the gene matches: 15. The CDR3 length is 17 residues. The source of this sequence is a human donor with non-small cell lung cancer that progressed on radiotherapy plus ipilimumab. Material: peripheral blood, obtained from a patient treated with radiotherapy plus ipilimumab. The V call is TRBV11-2, the J call TRBJ2-3, with 9 bases lining up with TRBD2. CDR3 residues: CASSPRGTSFRADTQYF. The CDR3 DNA is TGTGCCAGCAGCCCTCGGGGGACTAGCTTTCGGGCGGATACGCAGTATTTT.